This passage covers 25 T cell receptor beta chains from one sample sequenced in a study of shared clonotypes between healthy human individuals. Only in-frame clones appear in the TCRdb table, and some are missing; sequencing was by immunoSEQ multiplex PCR. The sample has about 2.4 million clones, about 92% seen once. Sequenced input: naive CD4+ T cells sorted from blood. Subset described: CD45RA+ positively selected. All receptors come from a man aged 18-30 years in good health.

CDR3 in amino acids: CASSDSRDRVPHHDDTEAFF. For the CDR3, the DNA is TGTGCCAGCAGTGACTCCCGGGACAGGGTCCCTCACCACGACGACACTGAAGCTTTCTTT. The chain employs TRBV6-4 and TRBJ1-1; 9 bases map to TRBD1. This CDR3 has 20 amino acids. Looked up from germline, CDR1 is MRHNA and CDR2 is SNTAGT. V lost 0 bases and J lost 3; bases outside the gene matches: 17.

The chain employs TRBV28 and TRBJ1-2; no clear D gene. The length of the CDR3 is 14 residues. CDR1 and CDR2 (germline): MDHEN, SYDVKM. V was clipped by 7 bases and J by 8 bases, with 20 bases between them. The CDR3, as DNA: TGTGCCAGCAAAGGTGGTGACACCAAACGGGGCTACACCTTC. It is translated as CASKGGDTKRGYTF.

This chain joins TRBV9 and TRBJ1-1, with 9 bases that match TRBD1. This CDR3 comprises 16 residues. Looked up from germline, CDR1 is SGDLS and CDR2 is YYNGEE. V dropped 4 bases and J dropped 5; count of bases not matched to a gene: 12. The CDR3 region has the DNA TGTGCCAGCAGCCCGACTTCCGGGACAGGGTGGACTGAAGCTTTCTTT. This translates into CASSPTSGTGWTEAFF. The entire variable domain, with the rest obtained from reference TRBV9 and TRBJ1-1, is as follows: DSGVTQTPKHLITATGQRVTLRCSPRSGDLSVYWYQQSLDQGLQFLIQYYNGEERAKGNILERFSAQQFPDLHSELNLSSLELGDSALYFCASSPTSGTGWTEAFFGQGTRLTVV.

The rearrangement joins TRBV19 to TRBJ2-6; D uncertain. The V end was cut by 6 bases, the J end by 0 bases, with 9 bases between. The CDR3 loop spans 15 amino acids. The germline V gene has CDR1 LNHDA and CDR2 SQIVND (reference sequence). The CDR3 here is CASSYIGSGANVLTF. CDR3 DNA sequence: TGTGCCAGTAGCTATATCGGCTCTGGGGCCAACGTCCTGACTTTC.

This sequence joins TRBV5-5 and TRBJ2-2; 11 bases align to TRBD2. Germline V gene data show CDR1 as SGHKS and CDR2 as YYEKEE (reference sequence). J was trimmed by 3 bases and V by 3 bases; bases with no gene match: 1. The CDR3 has 15 residues. CDR3 sequence (DNA): TGTGCCAGCAGCTCACTAGCGGGAGACACCGGGGAGCTGTTTTTT. Amino acid sequence: CASSSLAGDTGELFF.

V gene TRBV18 combines with J gene TRBJ2-1; D gene unclear. Germline-derived CDR1 and CDR2 are KGHSH and LQKENI. The length of the CDR3 is 12 residues. Deletions cut 2 bases from V and 8 bases from J, with 7 bases between. CDR3 amino acids: CASSPGRHEQFF. The CDR3 DNA reads as TGTGCCAGCTCACCAGGGCGACATGAGCAGTTCTTC.

The gene calls are TRBV7-2 and TRBJ2-7; 14 nucleotides agree with TRBD2. CDR1 is SGHTA, CDR2 FQGNSA, per germline. After removal of 5 bases from V and 11 bases from J, the junction contained 8 bases not matched to a gene. The CDR3 spans 14 residues. This CDR3 is CASSPGTSGSPKYF. The CDR3 DNA reads as TGTGCCAGCAGCCCCGGGACTAGCGGGAGCCCCAAGTACTTC.

In regard to this clone: Other DNA variants within this sample encode the same CDR3. The chain recombines TRBV5-1 with TRBJ1-5, with 9 bases fitting TRBD1. The V gene end was trimmed by 0 bases and the J gene end by 5 bases; junction bases not matched to a gene: 3. The CDR3 is 15 amino acids. Germline values: CDR1 SGHRS, CDR2 YFSETQ. DNA of the CDR3: TGCGCCAGCAGCTTGGAGGGACAGGGATATCAGCCCCAGCATTTT. As protein: CASSLEGQGYQPQHF.

The rearrangement uses TRBV28 and TRBJ2-7; D not resolved. V lost 4 bases, J lost 2 bases, and 9 bases lay in between. The CDR3 extends over 13 amino acids. The germline V gene has CDR1 MDHEN and CDR2 SYDVKM. CDR3 in DNA: TGTGCCAGCAGTTCCCTTAGCCCCTACGAGCAGTACTTC. It is translated as CASSSLSPYEQYF.

Regarding this clone: The same CDR3 arises from other DNA sequences in this sample as well. This rearrangement joins TRBV5-1 to TRBJ2-2; unclear D gene. The CDR3 is 13 residues long. V shed 0 bases and J shed 5 bases, with 5 bases lying between them. Looked up from germline, CDR1 is SGHRS and CDR2 is YFSETQ. This CDR3 reads CASSLEVTGELFF. The CDR3 DNA sequence: TGCGCCAGCAGCTTGGAGGTAACCGGGGAGCTGTTTTTT.

Note on this clone: Distinct nucleotide sequences in the sample also encode this CDR3. The chain is built from TRBV5-1 and TRBJ1-6, with unresolved D. V was pared by 0 bases and J by 6 bases, with 10 bases between. CDR3 length: 15 amino acids. Germline CDR1 and CDR2: SGHRS and YFSETQ. As DNA, the CDR3 is TGCGCCAGCAGCTTGGGGGGTGTAGGTAATTCACCCCTCCACTTT. It yields the protein CASSLGGVGNSPLHF.

The chain employs TRBV9 and TRBJ2-2; D is possibly TRBD2 (7 bases). The CDR3 runs 18 residues. V was trimmed by 0 bases and J by 4 bases, leaving 19 bases between them. Germline assignment: CDR1 SGDLS and CDR2 YYNGEE. CDR3 sequence (DNA): TGTGCCAGCAGCGTAGGGGTCCCTGGGGGAGGGGGCACCGGGGAGCTGTTTTTT. Protein sequence: CASSVGVPGGGGTGELFF.

This clone was seen a single time. CDR3 DNA sequence: TGTGCCCACGGGGGGGAAGCTGGGGCCAACGTCCTGACTTTC. Amino acids: CAHGGEAGANVLTF. The V call is TRBV30, the J call TRBJ2-6, with 8 bases that match TRBD2. The length of the CDR3 is 14 residues. After removal of 8 bases from V and 2 bases from J, the junction contained 5 bases not matched to a gene. Per germline, CDR1 GTSNPN and CDR2 SVGIG (reference sequence).

The V call is TRBV7-2, the J call TRBJ1-6; maybe TRBD1 (5 bases). Trimming shortened V by 5 bases and J by 10 bases, and 12 bases separated the two germline ends. CDR3 size: 13 residues. Germline assignment: CDR1 SGHTA and CDR2 FQGNSA. The CDR3 protein is CASSEGRRSPLHF. CDR3 coding DNA: TGTGCCAGCAGCGAGGGGAGACGATCACCCCTCCACTTT.

V usage is TRBV19 and J usage is TRBJ2-5; a weak D match, TRBD2 (5 bases). Per germline, CDR1 LNHDA and CDR2 SQIVND (reference sequence). Trimming removed 7 bases at V and 2 bases at J, with 14 bases between. The CDR3 spans 14 residues. The CDR3 region has the DNA TGTGCCAGTAAGGGTCGGGGTAGACAAGAGACCCAGTACTTC. Amino acid sequence: CASKGRGRQETQYF.

To note about this clone: At one of its ends the junction is not consistent with the germline gene, which may arise from a read error. The chain couples TRBV30 to TRBJ2-5; no definite D call. This CDR3 has 15 residues. Looked up from germline, CDR1 is GTSNPN and CDR2 is SVGIG (reference sequence). CDR3 in amino acids: CAWSGLALGQVTQYF. CDR3 nucleotide sequence: TGTGCCTGGAGTGGGTTGGCTCTGGGCCAAGTGACCCAGTACTTC.

The chain has TRBV4-2 and TRBJ1-6; no clear D gene. The CDR3 runs 15 residues. CDR1 and CDR2 (germline): LGHNA, YNFKEQ. Trimming removed 7 bases at V and 4 bases at J, with 14 bases between. This CDR3 reads CASTSLNSYNSPLHF. For the CDR3, the DNA is TGTGCCAGCACCTCGCTAAACAGTTATAATTCACCCCTCCACTTT.

With regard to this clone: The sample has other DNA sequences that encode this CDR3 too. The rearrangement links TRBV5-4 to TRBJ1-1, with D unresolved. Germline CDR1 is SGHNT and CDR2 is YYREEE (reference sequence). There are 14 residues in the CDR3. Trimming removed 0 bases from V and 1 base from J, with 7 bases in between. CDR3 sequence reads: CASSLDRANTEAFF. The CDR3 nucleotides are TGTGCCAGCAGCTTGGACCGGGCGAACACTGAAGCTTTCTTT.

Points on this clone: Germline is not matched at one junction end, which may reflect a read error. The chain joins TRBV12-5 to TRBJ2-5; D uncertain. In germline, CDR1 is LGHNT, CDR2 FRNRAP. This CDR3 spans 18 amino acids. The CDR3 nucleotides are TGTGCTAGTGCTTTGGTACTGAAACAAACAGACGGTCAAGAGACCCAGTACTTC. This codes for CASALVLKQTDGQETQYF.

The V call is TRBV27, the J call TRBJ2-7, with 9 nucleotides matching TRBD1. The germline V gene has CDR1 MNHEY and CDR2 SMNVEV (reference sequence). The V segment lost 5 bases and the J segment 3 bases; nucleotides outside the gene matches: 8. The CDR3 is made up of 15 amino acids. CDR3 bases: TGTGCCAGCAGTCTCGCGCGGGACAGGGACTACGAGCAGTACTTC. This gives the protein CASSLARDRDYEQYF.

The chain links TRBV5-1 to TRBJ1-1, with D uncertain. This CDR3 is 14 amino acids long. The germline V gene encodes CDR1 SGHRS and CDR2 YFSETQ. The V and J ends lost 3 bases and 7 bases respectively, with 16 bases between them. CDR3 DNA: TGCGCCAGCAGCTCGGCCGCGGCGCAAGGTGAAGCTTTCTTT. It specifies CASSSAAAQGEAFF.

The chain recombines TRBV2 with TRBJ2-3; D ambiguous. The germline CDR1 and CDR2 sequences are SNHLY and FYNNEI. V was shortened by 3 bases and J by 3 bases, with 4 bases between the two germline ends. The CDR3 spans 12 residues. This chain's CDR3 is CASSDTTDTQYF. DNA for the CDR3: TGTGCCAGCAGTGACACAACAGATACGCAGTATTTT.

The V and J genes are TRBV7-6 and TRBJ2-3, with a possible D match to TRBD2 (6 bases). Trimming stripped 1 base from V and 4 bases from J, with 9 bases between. The CDR3 consists of 14 residues. CDR1 is SGHVS, CDR2 FNYEAQ, per germline. CDR3 protein: CASSLGVAADTQYF. The CDR3 DNA sequence: TGTGCCAGCAGCTTAGGAGTAGCGGCAGATACGCAGTATTTT.

This clone occurred once. The CDR3 reads CASSQESGGGYNEQFF. In DNA form, the CDR3 reads TGTGCCAGCAGCCAAGAGAGCGGGGGGGGCTACAATGAGCAGTTCTTC. The genes are TRBV14 and TRBJ2-1; 10 nucleotides agree with TRBD2. V shed 0 bases, J shed 3 bases, and the junction held 2 bases outside the gene matches. The CDR3 covers 16 residues. Germline V gene lookup returns CDR1 SGHDN and CDR2 FVKESK.

This chain uses TRBV28 with TRBJ2-7; possible D gene TRBD2, 7 bases. This CDR3 region has 16 residues. Germline values: CDR1 MDHEN, CDR2 SYDVKM. Trimming stripped 6 bases from V and 2 bases from J, with 20 bases between. CDR3 coding DNA: TGTGCCAGCAGCCAAAGGGGGGGTTCCGGAACCTACGAGCAGTACTTC. It yields the protein CASSQRGGSGTYEQYF.